One and the same sample provided the 4 T cell receptor beta chains below, sequenced in a study of T cells in severe cutaneous drug reactions. Carbamazepine had induced Stevens-Johnson syndrome or toxic epidermal necrolysis in the sequenced donors. Libraries were made by iRepertoire multiplex PCR with TCR subtype-specific primers for bulk and single-cell sequencing. One entry per CDR3 protein, without DNA, is what TCRdb gives after re-calling the multiplex PCR reads. The sample totals more than 20,000 distinct CDR3 sequences. The sequenced sample was PBMCs. Every receptor here comes from a human donor with toxic epidermal necrolysis, a severe cutaneous drug reaction.

The J gene is TRBJ1-5, the V gene TRBV3-1; TCRdb names TRBD1, which stays unverified in the absence of DNA. CDR1 LGHDT and CDR2 YNNKEL come from the germline V gene (reference sequence). CDR3 size: 12 residues. CDR3 in amino acids: CASSQGRRPQHF.

The gene calls are TRBV30 and TRBJ2-5; the D call from TCRdb, TRBD2, cannot be confirmed without DNA. The CDR3 totals 13 residues. Germline CDR1 and CDR2: GTSNPN and SVGIG (reference sequence). CDR3 sequence: CAWSHGTQETQYF.

The CDR3 is CASTIAGAGELFF. V usage is TRBV6-5 and J usage is TRBJ2-2; the D call of TRBD2 rests on TCRdb alone, since no DNA is present to check it. Germline lookup yields CDR1 MNHEY and CDR2 SVGAGI. The CDR3 length is 13 residues.

CDR3 in amino acids: CSARGHGIAGGSEAGTQYF. This chain links TRBV20-1 with TRBJ2-5; TCRdb returns TRBD2, unconfirmable since there is no DNA. This CDR3 contains 19 residues. Germline CDR1 is DFQATT and CDR2 is SNEGSKA (reference sequence).